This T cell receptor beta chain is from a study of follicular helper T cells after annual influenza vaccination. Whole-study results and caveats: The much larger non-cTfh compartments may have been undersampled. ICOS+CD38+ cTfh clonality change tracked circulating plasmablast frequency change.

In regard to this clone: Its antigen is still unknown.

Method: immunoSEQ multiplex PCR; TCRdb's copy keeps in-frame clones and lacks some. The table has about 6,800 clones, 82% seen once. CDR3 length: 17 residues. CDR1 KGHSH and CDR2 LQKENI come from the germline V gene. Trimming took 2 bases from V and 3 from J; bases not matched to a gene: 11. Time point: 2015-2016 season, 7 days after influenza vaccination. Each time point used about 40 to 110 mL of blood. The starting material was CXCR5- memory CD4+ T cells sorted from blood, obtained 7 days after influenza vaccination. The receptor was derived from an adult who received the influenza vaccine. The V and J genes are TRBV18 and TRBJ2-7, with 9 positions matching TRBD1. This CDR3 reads CASSPKSPGQGFYEQYF. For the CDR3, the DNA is TGTGCCAGCTCACCAAAAAGTCCGGGACAGGGTTTCTACGAGCAGTACTTC.